These T cell receptor beta chains were read from a single sample in a study of blood T cells in healthy people across ages. TCRdb called the 5' RACE reads again in MiXCR, with one record for every CDR3 protein. The repertoire holds about 1,400,000 distinct CDR3 sequences, approximately 42% seen once, with 6.5% to 10% in the top ten. Sequenced: blood. These receptors were taken from a woman between 18 and 30 years old in good health. The CDR3 runs from the conserved cysteine through the conserved F or W. A D gene is named only where the DNA matches it firmly. Only part of the rows carry a size: once, few, many, or a class if the clone is expanded.

V gene	clone size	J gene	D gene	CDR3 protein	CDR3 DNA
TRBV4-1	few	TRBJ2-1	TRBD1	CASSPLPSGNTGDEQFF	TGCGCCAGCAGCCCCCTGCCCTCAGGGAATACAGGGGATGAGCAGTTCTTC
TRBV2	few	TRBJ2-1	NA	CASRVQGSVHVSEQFF	TGTGCCAGCAGGGTACAGGGAAGTGTTCATGTGTCTGAGCAGTTCTTC
TRBV30	NA	TRBJ1-1	NA	CAWSVFYGVDTEAFF	TGTGCCTGGAGTGTTTTTTATGGGGTCGACACTGAAGCTTTCTTT
TRBV10-3	NA	TRBJ1-2	TRBD1	CAINLDRDGSSYTF	TGTGCCATCAACCTCGACAGGGACGGGTCGAGCTACACCTTC
TRBV4-1	few	TRBJ1-5	NA	CASSQDHRSNQPQHF	TGCGCCAGCAGCCAAGATCATCGTAGCAATCAGCCCCAGCATTTT
TRBV5-1	many	TRBJ2-1	TRBD1	CASSPRQGSYNEQFF	TGTGCCAGCAGCCCCCGACAGGGCTCCTACAATGAGCAGTTCTTC
TRBV3-1	NA	TRBJ1-6	NA	CASSQGGRGLSPLHF	TGTGCCAGCAGCCAAGGCGGCAGGGGTCTATCACCCCTCCACTTT
TRBV7-2	NA	TRBJ2-7	TRBD1	CASSLDEGGGFREQYF	TGTGCCAGCAGCCTCGACGAAGGGGGCGGTTTTCGAGAGCAGTACTTC
TRBV11-2	NA	TRBJ2-1	TRBD2	CASSPLGTSADEQFF	TGTGCCAGCAGCCCCTTGGGGACTAGCGCCGATGAGCAGTTCTTC
TRBV2	NA	TRBJ1-4	NA	CASNRQRVSGEKLFF	TGTGCCAGCAACCGTCAAAGAGTAAGCGGGGAAAAACTGTTTTTT
TRBV25-1	few	TRBJ2-3	TRBD2	CASTHRPGLACDTQYF	TGTGCCAGCACCCACCGCCCGGGACTAGCTTGCGATACGCAGTATTTT
TRBV12-3/TRBV12-4	NA	TRBJ2-5	NA	CASSPTIGTEKETQYF	TGTGCCAGCAGTCCGACGATAGGGACGGAAAAAGAGACCCAGTACTTC
TRBV4-1	NA	TRBJ1-2	NA	CASSQVGRDNYGYTF	TGCGCCAGCAGCCAAGTGGGCAGGGACAACTATGGCTACACCTTC
TRBV7-9	few	TRBJ2-3	NA	CASSPKIIGATDTQYF	TGTGCCAGCAGCCCCAAGATTATAGGGGCCACAGATACGCAGTATTTT
TRBV24-1	NA	TRBJ2-1	NA	CATSDPLNHYNEQFF	TGTGCCACCAGTGATCCTCTAAACCACTACAATGAGCAGTTCTTC
TRBV20-1	NA	TRBJ1-2	NA	CSATTGLGSYTF	TGCAGTGCTACCACAGGACTTGGCAGCTACACCTTC
TRBV7-8	NA	TRBJ2-3	NA	CATGPGTQYF	TGTGCCACAGGCCCTGGTACGCAGTATTTT
TRBV5-1	NA	TRBJ2-1	NA	CASSSDTSYNEQFF	TGCGCCAGCAGCTCCGACACATCCTACAATGAGCAGTTCTTC
TRBV4-1	NA	TRBJ2-7	NA	CASSQDMEQYSYEQYF	TGCGCCAGCAGCCAAGATATGGAGCAGTACTCCTACGAGCAGTACTTC
TRBV20-1	NA	TRBJ2-7	TRBD2	CSGTSGRESQYF	TGCAGCGGAACTAGCGGGAGGGAGTCCCAGTACTTC
TRBV6-5	NA	TRBJ2-7	NA	CASSFRLGLYYEQYF	TGTGCCAGCAGTTTCAGGCTAGGCCTATACTACGAGCAGTACTTC
TRBV11-1	NA	TRBJ2-7	NA	CASSYEFGNEQYF	TGTGCCAGCAGCTACGAATTTGGGAACGAGCAGTACTTC
TRBV7-2	many	TRBJ2-7	NA	CASSRPVAYYEQYF	TGTGCCAGCAGCCGACCAGTGGCATACTACGAGCAGTACTTC
TRBV20-1	few	TRBJ2-7	NA	CSARVRTLVYEQYF	TGCAGTGCTAGAGTCCGGACACTTGTATACGAGCAGTACTTC
TRBV5-6	NA	TRBJ2-1	TRBD2	CASSFLAGDRSSYNEQFF	TGTGCCAGCAGCTTCCTAGCGGGAGACCGGAGCTCCTACAATGAGCAGTTCTTC
TRBV2	NA	TRBJ2-5	NA	CASSDREAGPYQETQYF	TGTGCCAGCAGTGATCGCGAAGCGGGCCCCTACCAAGAGACCCAGTACTTC
TRBV20-1	once	TRBJ2-5	TRBD2	CSAASGRGEQYF	TGCAGTGCCGCTAGCGGGAGGGGGGAGCAGTACTTC
TRBV20-1	few	TRBJ2-7	NA	CSASGLALENEQYF	TGCAGTGCTAGTGGGCTTGCCTTGGAAAACGAGCAGTACTTC
TRBV12-3/TRBV12-4	few	TRBJ2-2	NA	CASRRRGRTAGELFF	TGTGCCAGCCGTCGGCGGGGGCGCACGGCTGGGGAGCTGTTTTTT
TRBV10-3	NA	TRBJ2-7	TRBD1	CAIKGQGAYEQYF	TGTGCCATCAAGGGGCAGGGGGCCTACGAGCAGTACTTC
TRBV29-1	NA	TRBJ2-3	NA	CSAKGSPESTDTQYF	TGCAGCGCGAAGGGCTCCCCAGAGAGCACAGATACGCAGTATTTT
TRBV9	once	TRBJ2-7	TRBD2	CASSLGEGLAGDEQYF	TGTGCCAGCAGCTTAGGGGAGGGACTAGCGGGAGACGAGCAGTACTTC
TRBV6-5	NA	TRBJ1-2	NA	CASSLQGSDYGYTF	TGTGCCAGCAGTTTACAGGGATCCGACTATGGCTACACCTTC